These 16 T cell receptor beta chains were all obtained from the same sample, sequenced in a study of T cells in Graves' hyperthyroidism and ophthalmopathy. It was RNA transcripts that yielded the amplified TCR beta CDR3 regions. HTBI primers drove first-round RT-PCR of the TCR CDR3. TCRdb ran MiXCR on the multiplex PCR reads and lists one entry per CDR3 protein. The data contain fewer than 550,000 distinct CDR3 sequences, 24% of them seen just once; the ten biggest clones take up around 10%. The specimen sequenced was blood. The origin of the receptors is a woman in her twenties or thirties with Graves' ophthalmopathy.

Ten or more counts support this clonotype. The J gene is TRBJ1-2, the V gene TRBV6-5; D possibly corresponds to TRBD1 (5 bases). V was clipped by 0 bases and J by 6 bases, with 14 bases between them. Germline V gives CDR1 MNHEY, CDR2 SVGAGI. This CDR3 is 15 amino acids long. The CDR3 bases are TGTGCCAGCAGTTACTCGAGTCGTGTAGGGGATGGCTACACCTTC. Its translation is CASSYSSRVGDGYTF.

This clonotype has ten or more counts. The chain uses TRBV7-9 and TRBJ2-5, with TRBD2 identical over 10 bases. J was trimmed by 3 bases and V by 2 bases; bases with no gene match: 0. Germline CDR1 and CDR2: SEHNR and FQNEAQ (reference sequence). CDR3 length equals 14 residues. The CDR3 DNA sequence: TGTGCCAGCAGCTTACTAGCGGGGGAAGAGACCCAGTACTTC. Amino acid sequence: CASSLLAGEETQYF.

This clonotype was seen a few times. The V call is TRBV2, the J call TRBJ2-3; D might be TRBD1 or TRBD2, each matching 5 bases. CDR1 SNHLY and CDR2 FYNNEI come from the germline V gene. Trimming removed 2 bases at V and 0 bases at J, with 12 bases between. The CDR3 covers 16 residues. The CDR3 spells CASSEQGASSTDTQYF. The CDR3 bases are TGTGCCAGCAGTGAACAGGGAGCCTCTAGCACAGATACGCAGTATTTT.

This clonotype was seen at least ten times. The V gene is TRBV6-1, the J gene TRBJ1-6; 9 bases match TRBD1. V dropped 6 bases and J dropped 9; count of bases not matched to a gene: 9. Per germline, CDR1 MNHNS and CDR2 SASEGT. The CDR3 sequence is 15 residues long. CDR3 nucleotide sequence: TGTGCCAGCAGGAGAGAACAGGGGGCGGCTTCACCCCTCCACTTT. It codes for CASRREQGAASPLHF.

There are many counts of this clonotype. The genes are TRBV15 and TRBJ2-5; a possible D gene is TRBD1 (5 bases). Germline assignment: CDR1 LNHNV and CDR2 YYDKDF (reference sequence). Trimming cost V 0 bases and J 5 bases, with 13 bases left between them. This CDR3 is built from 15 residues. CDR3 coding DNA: TGTGCCACCAGCAGAGAGGCAGGGATACGGGAGACCCAGTACTTC. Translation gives CATSREAGIRETQYF. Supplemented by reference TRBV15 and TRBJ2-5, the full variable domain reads DAMVIQNPRYQVTQFGKPVTLSCSQTLNHNVMYWYQQKSSQAPKLLFHYYDKDFNNEADTPDNFQSRRPNTSFCFLDIRSPGLGDTAMYLCATSREAGIRETQYFGPGTRLLVL.

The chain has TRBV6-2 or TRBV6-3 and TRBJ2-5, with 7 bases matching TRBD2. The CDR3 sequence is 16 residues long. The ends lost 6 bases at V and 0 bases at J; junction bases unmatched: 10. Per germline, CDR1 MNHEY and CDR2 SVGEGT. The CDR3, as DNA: TGTGCCAGCAGGCCCCGAGGGGCGGGGGACCAAGAGACCCAGTACTTC. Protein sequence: CASRPRGAGDQETQYF.

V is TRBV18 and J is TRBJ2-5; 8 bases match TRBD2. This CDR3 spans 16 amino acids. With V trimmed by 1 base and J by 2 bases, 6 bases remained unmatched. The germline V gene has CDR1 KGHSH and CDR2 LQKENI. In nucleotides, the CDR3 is TGTGCCAGCTCACCACTAAGTGCGGGGGGACAAGAGACCCAGTACTTC. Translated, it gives CASSPLSAGGQETQYF.

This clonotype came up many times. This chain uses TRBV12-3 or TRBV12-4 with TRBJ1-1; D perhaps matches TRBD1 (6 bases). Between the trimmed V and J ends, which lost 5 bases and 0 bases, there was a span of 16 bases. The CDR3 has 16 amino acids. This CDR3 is CASSPDSRTVNTEAFF. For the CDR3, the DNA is TGTGCCAGCAGTCCGGACAGCCGGACAGTGAACACTGAAGCTTTCTTT.

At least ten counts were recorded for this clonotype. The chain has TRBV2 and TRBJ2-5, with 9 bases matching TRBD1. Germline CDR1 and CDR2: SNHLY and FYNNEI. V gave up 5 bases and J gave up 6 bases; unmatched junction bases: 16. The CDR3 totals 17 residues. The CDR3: CASSRLPGQGVSKTQYF. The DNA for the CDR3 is TGTGCCAGCAGTCGTCTCCCGGGACAGGGAGTTTCGAAGACCCAGTACTTC.

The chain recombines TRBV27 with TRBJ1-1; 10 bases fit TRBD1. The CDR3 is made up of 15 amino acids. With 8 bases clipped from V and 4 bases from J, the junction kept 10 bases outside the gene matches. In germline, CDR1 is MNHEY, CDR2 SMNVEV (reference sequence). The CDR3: CASSYLRDRGTEAFF. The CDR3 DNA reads TGTGCCAGCTCGTACCTCCGGGACAGGGGCACTGAAGCTTTCTTT.

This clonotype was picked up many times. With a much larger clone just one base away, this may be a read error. The CDR3 protein is CASSSPGAGGTEAFF. DNA of the CDR3: TGTGCCAGCAGTTCCCCTGGGGCAGGGGGGACTGAAGCTTTCTTT. The chain employs TRBV6-5 and TRBJ1-1; 7 positions agree with TRBD1. V was clipped by 4 bases and J by 5 bases; unmatched bases: 10. In germline, CDR1 is MNHEY, CDR2 SVGAGI. The CDR3 sequence is 15 residues long.

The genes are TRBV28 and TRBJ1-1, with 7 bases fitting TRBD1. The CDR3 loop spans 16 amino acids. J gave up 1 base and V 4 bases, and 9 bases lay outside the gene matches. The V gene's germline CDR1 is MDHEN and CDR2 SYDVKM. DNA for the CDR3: TGTGCCAGCAGTTGGTGGAGGGGGCGAGGGAACACTGAAGCTTTCTTT. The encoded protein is CASSWWRGRGNTEAFF.

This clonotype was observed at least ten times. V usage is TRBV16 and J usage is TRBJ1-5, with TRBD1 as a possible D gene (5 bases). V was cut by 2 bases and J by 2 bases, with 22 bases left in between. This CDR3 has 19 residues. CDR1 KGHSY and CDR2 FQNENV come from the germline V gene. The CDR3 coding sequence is TGTGCCAGCAGCCAAGTGTGGGGCTGGCAGCGGGACGGCAATCAGCCCCAGCATTTT. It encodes CASSQVWGWQRDGNQPQHF.

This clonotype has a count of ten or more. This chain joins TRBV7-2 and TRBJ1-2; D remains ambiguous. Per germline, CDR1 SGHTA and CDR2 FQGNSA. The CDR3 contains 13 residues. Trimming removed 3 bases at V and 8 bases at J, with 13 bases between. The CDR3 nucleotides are TGTGCCAGCAGCTTTCGTGGAAAACAGGGCTACACCTTC. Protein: CASSFRGKQGYTF. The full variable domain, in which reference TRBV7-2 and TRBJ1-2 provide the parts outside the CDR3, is GAGVSQSPSNKVTEKGKDVELRCDPISGHTALYWYRQSLGQGLEFLIYFQGNSAPDKSGLPSDRFSAERTGGSVSTLTIQRTQQEDSAVYLCASSFRGKQGYTFGSGTRLTVV.

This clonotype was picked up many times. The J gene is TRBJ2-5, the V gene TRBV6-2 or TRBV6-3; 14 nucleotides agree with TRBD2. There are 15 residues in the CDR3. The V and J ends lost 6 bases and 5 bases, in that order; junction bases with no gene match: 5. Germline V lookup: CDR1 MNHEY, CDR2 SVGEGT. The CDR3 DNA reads TGTGCCAGCAGCTGGACTAGCGGGGGGCAGGAGACCCAGTACTTC. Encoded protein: CASSWTSGGQETQYF.

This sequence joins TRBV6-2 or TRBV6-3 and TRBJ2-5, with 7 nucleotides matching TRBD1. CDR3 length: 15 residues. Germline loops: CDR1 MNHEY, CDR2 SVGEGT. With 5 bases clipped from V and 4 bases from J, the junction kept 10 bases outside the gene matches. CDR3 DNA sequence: TGTGCCAGCAGTCGGGGCAGGGGGTCATTAGAGACCCAGTACTTC. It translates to CASSRGRGSLETQYF.